The clone carrying this TCR beta chain occurred a few times. Its antigen is currently unknown. These data are taken from a study of CD8 T cells in ankylosing spondylitis. Whole-study findings and limits: Disease-linked clones bore a CD8+ phenotype, appearing relatively rarely in peripheral blood. Seemingly characteristic of ankylosing spondylitis blood was a TCR beta motif consisting of about 8 highly homologous variants. Reactive arthritis synovial fluid and blood previously showed some of these motif variants.

TCRdb used MiXCR to reprocess the 5' RACE reads, holding one entry per CDR3 protein. This table has fewer than 500,000 distinct CDR3 sequences, roughly 25% appearing once. This TCR came from a male donor with ankylosing spondylitis. What was sequenced was blood, either unsorted or a sorted T cell fraction (not recorded which).

CDR3 protein: CASSTVVANYGYTF. CDR3 nucleotides: TGTGCCAGCAGCACAGTGGTGGCTAACTATGGCTACACCTTC. This rearrangement joins TRBV7-9 to TRBJ1-2, with unresolved D. CDR3 length: 14 residues. Trimming left V 5 bases short and J 0 bases short, with 10 bases between. Germline V gene data show CDR1 as SEHNR and CDR2 as FQNEAQ (reference sequence).